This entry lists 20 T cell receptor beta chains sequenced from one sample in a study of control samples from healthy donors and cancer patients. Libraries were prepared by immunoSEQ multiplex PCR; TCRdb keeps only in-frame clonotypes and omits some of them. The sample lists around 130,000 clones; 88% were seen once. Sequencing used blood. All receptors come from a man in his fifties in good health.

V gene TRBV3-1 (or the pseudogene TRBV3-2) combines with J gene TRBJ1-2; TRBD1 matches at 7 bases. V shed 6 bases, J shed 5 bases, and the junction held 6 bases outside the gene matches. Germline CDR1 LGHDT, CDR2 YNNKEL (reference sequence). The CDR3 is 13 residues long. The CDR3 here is CASSTDRVYGYTF. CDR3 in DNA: TGTGCCAGCAGTACAGACAGGGTTTATGGCTACACCTTC.

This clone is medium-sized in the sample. CDR3 coding DNA: TGCGCCAGCAGCTTGTCGGGGGACCGGCCCCAGCATTTT. Its translation: CASSLSGDRPQHF. The V gene is TRBV5-1, the J gene TRBJ1-5, with D possibly matching TRBD1 (5 bases). CDR3 length: 13 amino acids. CDR1 is SGHRS and CDR2 is YFSETQ in the germline V gene. V shed 1 base and J shed 9 bases, with 11 bases lying between them.

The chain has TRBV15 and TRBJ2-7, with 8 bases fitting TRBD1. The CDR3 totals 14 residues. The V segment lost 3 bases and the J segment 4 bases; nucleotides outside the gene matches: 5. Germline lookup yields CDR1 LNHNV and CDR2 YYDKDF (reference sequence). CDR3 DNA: TGTGCCACCAGCAGTTCTACAGGGGGTTACGAGCAGTACTTC. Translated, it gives CATSSSTGGYEQYF.

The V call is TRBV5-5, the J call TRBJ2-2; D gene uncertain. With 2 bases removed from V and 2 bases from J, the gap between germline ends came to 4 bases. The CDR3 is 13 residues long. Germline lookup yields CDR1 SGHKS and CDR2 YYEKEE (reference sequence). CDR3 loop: CASSLDNTGELFF. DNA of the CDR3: TGTGCCAGCAGCTTAGATAACACCGGGGAGCTGTTTTTT.

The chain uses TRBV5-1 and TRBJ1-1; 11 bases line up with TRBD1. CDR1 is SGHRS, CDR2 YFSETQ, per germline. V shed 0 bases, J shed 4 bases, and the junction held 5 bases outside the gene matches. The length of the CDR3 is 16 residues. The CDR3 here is CASSLADRGPGTEAFF. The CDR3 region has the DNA TGCGCCAGCAGCTTGGCGGACAGGGGGCCCGGCACTGAAGCTTTCTTT.

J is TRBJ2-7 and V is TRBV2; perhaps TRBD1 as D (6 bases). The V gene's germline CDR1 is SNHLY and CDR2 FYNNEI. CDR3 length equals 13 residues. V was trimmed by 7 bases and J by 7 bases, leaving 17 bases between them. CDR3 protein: CASNIQGNVEQYF. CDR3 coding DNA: TGTGCCAGCAATATACAGGGAAATGTGGAGCAGTACTTC.

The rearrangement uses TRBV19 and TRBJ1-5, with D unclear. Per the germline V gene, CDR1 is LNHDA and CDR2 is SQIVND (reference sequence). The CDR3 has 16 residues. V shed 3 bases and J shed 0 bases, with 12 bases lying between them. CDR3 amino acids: CASSISYGRSNQPQHF. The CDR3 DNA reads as TGTGCCAGTAGTATTTCTTACGGTCGTAGCAATCAGCCCCAGCATTTT.

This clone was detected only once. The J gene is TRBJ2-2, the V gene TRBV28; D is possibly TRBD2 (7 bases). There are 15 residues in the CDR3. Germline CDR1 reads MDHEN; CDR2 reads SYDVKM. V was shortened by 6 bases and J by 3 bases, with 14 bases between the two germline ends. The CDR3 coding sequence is TGTGCCAGCAGGAAGGGGGGGCACTACACCGGGGAGCTGTTTTTT. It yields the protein CASRKGGHYTGELFF.

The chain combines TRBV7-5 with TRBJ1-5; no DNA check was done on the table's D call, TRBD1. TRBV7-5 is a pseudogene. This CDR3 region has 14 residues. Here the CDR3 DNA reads TGTGTCAGAAGCCCTAAGGACAGGGTGCAGCCCCAGCATTTT. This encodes CVRSPKDRVQPQHF.

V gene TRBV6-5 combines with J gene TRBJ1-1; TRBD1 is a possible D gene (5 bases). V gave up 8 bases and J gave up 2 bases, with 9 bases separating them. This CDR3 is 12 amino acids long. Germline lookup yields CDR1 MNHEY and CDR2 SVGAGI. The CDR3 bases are TGTGCCAGCGTCAGGGTTAACACTGAAGCTTTCTTT. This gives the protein CASVRVNTEAFF.

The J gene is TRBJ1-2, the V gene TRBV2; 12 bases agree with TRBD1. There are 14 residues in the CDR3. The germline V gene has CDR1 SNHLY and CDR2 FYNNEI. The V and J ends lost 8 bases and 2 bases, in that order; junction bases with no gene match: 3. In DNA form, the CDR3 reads TGTGCCAGCTCCGGGACAGGGGGCAACTATGGCTACACCTTC. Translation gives CASSGTGGNYGYTF.

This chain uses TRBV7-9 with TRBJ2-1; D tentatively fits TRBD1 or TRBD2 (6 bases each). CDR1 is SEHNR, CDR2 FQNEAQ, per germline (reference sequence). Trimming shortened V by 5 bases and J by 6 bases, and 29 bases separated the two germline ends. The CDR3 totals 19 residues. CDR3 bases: TGTGCCAGCAGCCCAAGCGAGGGGGGCGCAGGGTCAACGGGCAATGAGCAGTTCTTC. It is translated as CASSPSEGGAGSTGNEQFF.

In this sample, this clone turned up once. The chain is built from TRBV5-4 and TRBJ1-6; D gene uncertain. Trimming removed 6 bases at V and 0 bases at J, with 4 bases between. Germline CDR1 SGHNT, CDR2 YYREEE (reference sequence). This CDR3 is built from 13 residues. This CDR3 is CASKSSYNSPLHF. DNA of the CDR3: TGTGCCAGCAAGAGCTCCTATAATTCACCCCTCCACTTT.

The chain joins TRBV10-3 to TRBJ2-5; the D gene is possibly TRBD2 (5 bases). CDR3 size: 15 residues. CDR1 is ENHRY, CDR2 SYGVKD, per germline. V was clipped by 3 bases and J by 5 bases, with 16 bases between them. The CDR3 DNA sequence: TGTGCCATCAGTGAAGGGATAGCGTTCTCTGAGACCCAGTACTTC. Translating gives CAISEGIAFSETQYF.

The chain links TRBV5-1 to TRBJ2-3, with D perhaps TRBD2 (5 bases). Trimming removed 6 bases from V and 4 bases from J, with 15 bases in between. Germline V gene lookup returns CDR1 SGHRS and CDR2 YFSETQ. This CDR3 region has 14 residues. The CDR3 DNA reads TGCGCCAGCACCCAGACGGCGGAGGCAGATACGCAGTATTTT. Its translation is CASTQTAEADTQYF.

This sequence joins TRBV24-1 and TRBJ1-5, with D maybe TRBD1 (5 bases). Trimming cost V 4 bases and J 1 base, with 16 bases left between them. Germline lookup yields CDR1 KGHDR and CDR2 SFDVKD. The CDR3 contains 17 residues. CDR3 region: CATSEGPRAGSNQPQHF. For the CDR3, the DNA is TGTGCCACCAGTGAGGGGCCCCGAGCAGGGAGCAATCAGCCCCAGCATTTT.

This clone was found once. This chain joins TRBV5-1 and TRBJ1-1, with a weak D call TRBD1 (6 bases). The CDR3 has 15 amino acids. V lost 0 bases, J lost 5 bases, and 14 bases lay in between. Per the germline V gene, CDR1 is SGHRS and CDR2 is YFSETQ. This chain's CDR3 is CASSLGGQRGTEAFF. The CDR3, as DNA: TGCGCCAGCAGCTTGGGCGGGCAGAGGGGGACTGAAGCTTTCTTT. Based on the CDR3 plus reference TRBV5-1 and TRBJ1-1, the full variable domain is KAGVTQTPRYLIKTRGQQVTLSCSPISGHRSVSWYQQTPGQGLQFLFEYFSETQRNKGNFPGRFSGRQFSNSRSEMNVSTLELGDSALYLCASSLGGQRGTEAFFGQGTRLTVV.

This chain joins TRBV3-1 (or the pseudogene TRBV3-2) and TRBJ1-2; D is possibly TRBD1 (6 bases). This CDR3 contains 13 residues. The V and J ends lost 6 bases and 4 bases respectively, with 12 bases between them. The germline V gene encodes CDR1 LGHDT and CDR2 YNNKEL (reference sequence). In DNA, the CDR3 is TGTGCCAGCAGTCGAACAGGGCCCTATGGCTACACCTTC. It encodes CASSRTGPYGYTF.

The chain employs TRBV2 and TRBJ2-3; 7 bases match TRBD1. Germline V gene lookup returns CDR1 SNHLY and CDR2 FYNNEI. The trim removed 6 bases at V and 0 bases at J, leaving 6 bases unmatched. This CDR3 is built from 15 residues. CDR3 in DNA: TGTGCCAGCAGCGGGACAGTATCTAGCACAGATACGCAGTATTTT. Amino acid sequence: CASSGTVSSTDTQYF.

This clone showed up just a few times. The CDR3 spells CASSLVPGKGYEQYF. CDR3 DNA: TGTGCCAGCAGCTTAGTTCCAGGGAAGGGCTACGAGCAGTACTTC. V and J are TRBV11-2 and TRBJ2-7, with D perhaps matching TRBD1 (5 bases). V gave up 1 base and J gave up 3 bases, with 13 bases separating them. This CDR3 is built from 15 residues. Germline loops: CDR1 SGHAT, CDR2 FQNNGV.